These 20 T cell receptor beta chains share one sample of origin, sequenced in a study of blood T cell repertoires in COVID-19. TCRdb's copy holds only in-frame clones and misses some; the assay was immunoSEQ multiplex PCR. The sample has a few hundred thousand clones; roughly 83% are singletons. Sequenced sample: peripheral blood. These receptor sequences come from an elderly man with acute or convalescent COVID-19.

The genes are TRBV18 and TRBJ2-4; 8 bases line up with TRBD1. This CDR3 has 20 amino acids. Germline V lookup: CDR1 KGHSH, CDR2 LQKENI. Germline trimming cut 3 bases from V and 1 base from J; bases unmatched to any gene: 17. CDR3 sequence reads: CASSPNGQGVNSRAKNIQYF. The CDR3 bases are TGTGCCAGCTCACCGAACGGACAGGGCGTGAATTCTAGGGCCAAAAACATTCAGTACTTC. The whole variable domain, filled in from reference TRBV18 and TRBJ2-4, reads NAGVMQNPRHLVRRRGQEARLRCSPMKGHSHVYWYRQLPEEGLKFMVYLQKENIIDESGMPKERFSAEFPKEGPSILRIQQVVRGDSAAYFCASSPNGQGVNSRAKNIQYFGAGTRLSVL.

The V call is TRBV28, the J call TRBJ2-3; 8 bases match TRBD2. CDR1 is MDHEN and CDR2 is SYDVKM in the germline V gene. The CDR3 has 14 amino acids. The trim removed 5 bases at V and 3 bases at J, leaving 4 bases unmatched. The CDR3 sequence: CASSPPGGTDTQYF. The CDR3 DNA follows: TGTGCCAGCAGTCCGCCGGGGGGGACAGATACGCAGTATTTT.

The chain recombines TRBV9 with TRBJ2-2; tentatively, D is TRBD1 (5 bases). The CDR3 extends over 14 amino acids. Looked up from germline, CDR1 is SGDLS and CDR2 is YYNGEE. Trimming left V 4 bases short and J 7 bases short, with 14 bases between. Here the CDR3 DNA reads TGTGCCAGCAGCCTGAGTCCAGGGATCGGGGAGCTGTTTTTT. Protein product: CASSLSPGIGELFF.

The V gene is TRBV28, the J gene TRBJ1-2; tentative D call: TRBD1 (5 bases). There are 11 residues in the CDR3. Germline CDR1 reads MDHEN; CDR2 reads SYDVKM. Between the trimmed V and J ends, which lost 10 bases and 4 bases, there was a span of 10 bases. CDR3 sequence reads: CATGGGYGYTF. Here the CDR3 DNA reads TGTGCCACCGGGGGGGGCTATGGCTACACCTTC.

The CDR3 bases are TGTGCCACCTCAAACACCTACAATGAGCAGTTCTTC. Translation: CATSNTYNEQFF. The chain uses TRBV6-5 and TRBJ2-1; D is uncertain. Germline assignment: CDR1 MNHEY and CDR2 SVGAGI. V lost 10 bases and J 2 bases, leaving 9 bases between the germline ends. The CDR3 consists of 12 residues.

The CDR3 DNA reads as TGTGCCACCAGTGACCTACCTAGCGGGGGGAATGAGCAGTTCTTC. It specifies CATSDLPSGGNEQFF. This rearrangement joins TRBV24-1 to TRBJ2-1; 11 positions agree with TRBD2. V trimming: 4 bases; J trimming: 7 bases; junction bases outside the gene matches: 5. The CDR3 loop spans 15 amino acids. Germline CDR1 reads KGHDR; CDR2 reads SFDVKD.

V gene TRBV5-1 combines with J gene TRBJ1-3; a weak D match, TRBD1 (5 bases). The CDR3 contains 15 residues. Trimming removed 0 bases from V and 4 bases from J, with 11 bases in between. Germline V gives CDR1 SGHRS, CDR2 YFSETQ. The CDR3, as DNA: TGCGCCAGCAGCTTGGGGAGGGGCGCGGGAAACACCATATATTTT. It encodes CASSLGRGAGNTIYF.

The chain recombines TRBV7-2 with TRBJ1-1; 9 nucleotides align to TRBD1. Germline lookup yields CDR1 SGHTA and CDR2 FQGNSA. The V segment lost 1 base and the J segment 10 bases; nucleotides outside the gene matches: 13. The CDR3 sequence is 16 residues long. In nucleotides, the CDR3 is TGTGCCAGCAGCTTAGAAAGCCGAGACAGGGGGGTGGGAGCTTTCTTT. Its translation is CASSLESRDRGVGAFF.

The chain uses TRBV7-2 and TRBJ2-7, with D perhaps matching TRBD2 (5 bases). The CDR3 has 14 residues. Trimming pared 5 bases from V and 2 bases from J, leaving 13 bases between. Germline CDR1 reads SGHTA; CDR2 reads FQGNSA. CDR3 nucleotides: TGTGCCAGCAGCCGCGGGCCGCAAACCTACGAGCAGTACTTC. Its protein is CASSRGPQTYEQYF.

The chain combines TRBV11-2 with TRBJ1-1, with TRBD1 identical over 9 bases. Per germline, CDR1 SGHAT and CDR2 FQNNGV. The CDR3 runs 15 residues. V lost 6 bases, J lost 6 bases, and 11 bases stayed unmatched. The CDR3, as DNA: TGTGCCAGCAGGGGCAAAACAACAGGGGGCCCTGAAGCTTTCTTT. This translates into CASRGKTTGGPEAFF.

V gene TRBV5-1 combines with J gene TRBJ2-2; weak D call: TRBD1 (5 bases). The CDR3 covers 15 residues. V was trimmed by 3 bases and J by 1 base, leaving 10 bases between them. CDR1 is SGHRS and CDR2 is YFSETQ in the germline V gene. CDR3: CASSSRALNTGELFF. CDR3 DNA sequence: TGCGCCAGCAGCTCCAGGGCGTTGAACACCGGGGAGCTGTTTTTT.

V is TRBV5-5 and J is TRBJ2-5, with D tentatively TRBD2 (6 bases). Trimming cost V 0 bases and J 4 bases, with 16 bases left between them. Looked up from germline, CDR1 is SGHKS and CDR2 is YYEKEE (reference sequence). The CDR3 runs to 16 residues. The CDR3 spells CASSLGGRGTSETQYF. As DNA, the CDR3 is TGTGCCAGCAGCTTGGGAGGGCGGGGTACCTCAGAGACCCAGTACTTC.

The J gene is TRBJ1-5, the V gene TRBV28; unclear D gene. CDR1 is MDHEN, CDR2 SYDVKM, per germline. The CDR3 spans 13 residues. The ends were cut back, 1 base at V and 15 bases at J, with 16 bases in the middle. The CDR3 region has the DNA TGTGCCAGCAGTTTATCCCCTACCCCTCCGAGGCATTTT. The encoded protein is CASSLSPTPPRHF.

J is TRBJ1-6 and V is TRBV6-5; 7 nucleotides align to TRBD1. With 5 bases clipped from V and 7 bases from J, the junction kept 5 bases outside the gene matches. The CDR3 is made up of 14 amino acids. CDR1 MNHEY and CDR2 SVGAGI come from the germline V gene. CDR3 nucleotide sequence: TGTGCCAGCAGTAGACAGGGAGGAAATTCACCCCTCCACTTT. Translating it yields CASSRQGGNSPLHF.

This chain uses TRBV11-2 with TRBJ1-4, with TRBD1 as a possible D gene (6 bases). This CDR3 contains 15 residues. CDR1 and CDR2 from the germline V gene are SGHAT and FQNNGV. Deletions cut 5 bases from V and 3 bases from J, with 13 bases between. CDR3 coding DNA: TGTGCCAGCAGCACACAGGGATTCGCTAATGAAAAACTGTTTTTT. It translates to CASSTQGFANEKLFF.

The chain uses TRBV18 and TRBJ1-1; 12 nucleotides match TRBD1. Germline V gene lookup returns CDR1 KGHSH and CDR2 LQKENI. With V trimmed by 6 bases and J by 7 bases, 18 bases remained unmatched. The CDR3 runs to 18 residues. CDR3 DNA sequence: TGTGCCAGCTCGTCCCTAGGGACAGGGGGCGCCCGAATGGTTGAAGCTTTCTTT. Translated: CASSSLGTGGARMVEAFF. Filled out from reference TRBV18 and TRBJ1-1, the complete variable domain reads NAGVMQNPRHLVRRRGQEARLRCSPMKGHSHVYWYRQLPEEGLKFMVYLQKENIIDESGMPKERFSAEFPKEGPSILRIQQVVRGDSAAYFCASSSLGTGGARMVEAFFGQGTRLTVV.

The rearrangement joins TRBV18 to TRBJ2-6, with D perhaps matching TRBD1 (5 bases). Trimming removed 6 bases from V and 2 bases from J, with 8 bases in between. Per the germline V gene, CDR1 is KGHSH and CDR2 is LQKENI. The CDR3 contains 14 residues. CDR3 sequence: CASSPTAGANVLTF. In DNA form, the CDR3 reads TGTGCCAGCTCCCCGACAGCTGGGGCCAACGTCCTGACTTTC.

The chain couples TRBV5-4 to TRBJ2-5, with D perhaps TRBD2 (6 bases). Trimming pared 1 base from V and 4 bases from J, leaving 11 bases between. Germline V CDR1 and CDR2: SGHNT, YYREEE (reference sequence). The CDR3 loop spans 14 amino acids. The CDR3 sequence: CASSLSNGGETQYF. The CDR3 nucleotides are TGTGCCAGCAGCTTGAGTAACGGGGGAGAGACCCAGTACTTC.

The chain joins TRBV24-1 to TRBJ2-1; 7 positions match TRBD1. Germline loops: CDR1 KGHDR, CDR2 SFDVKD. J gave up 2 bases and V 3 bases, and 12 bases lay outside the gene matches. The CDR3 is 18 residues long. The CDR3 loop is CATSDPTGTAGPYNEQFF. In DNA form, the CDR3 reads TGTGCCACCAGTGATCCCACCGGGACAGCCGGACCCTACAATGAGCAGTTCTTC.

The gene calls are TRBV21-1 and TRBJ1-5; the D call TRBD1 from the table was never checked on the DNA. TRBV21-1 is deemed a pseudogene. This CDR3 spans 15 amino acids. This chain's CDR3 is CASRFVHWHHQPQHF. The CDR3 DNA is TGTGCCAGCAGATTTGTACATTGGCATCATCAGCCCCAGCATTTT.